The rows below give T cell receptor beta chains drawn from one sample of a study of OX40 agonist ivuxolimab in advanced cancers. Sequencing used immunoSEQ multiplex PCR; TCRdb keeps in-frame clones, though not all of them. The sample carries over 35,000 clones, 86% recorded once. The sequences come from CD4+ or CD8+ T cells sorted from blood, collected in a trial of the OX40 agonist ivuxolimab. Receptor source: an adult with an advanced solid tumor such as melanoma, head and neck, liver or kidney cancer. Each CDR3 is given with its conserved first and last residue. The order of the fields is CDR3 length, clone size, J gene, V gene, D gene, CDR3 protein, CDR3 DNA. The D gene is left open where the match is weak. Not every row has a clone size; where given, it reads once, few, many or a size class.

15	.	TRBJ2-1	TRBV5-4	.	CASSLEGSSYNEQFF	TGTGCCAGCAGCTTGGAGGGAAGCTCCTACAATGAGCAGTTCTTC
14	.	TRBJ1-1	TRBV16	.	CASSQFSSFTEAFF	TGTGCCAGCAGCCAATTTTCGAGTTTCACTGAAGCTTTCTTT
15	.	TRBJ2-3	TRBV28	.	CASSLGASNTDTQYF	TGTGCCAGCAGTCTAGGGGCATCCAACACAGATACGCAGTATTTT
14	once	TRBJ2-5	TRBV11-1	.	CASSWPGRAETQYF	TGTGCCAGCAGCTGGCCGGGGCGGGCAGAGACCCAGTACTTC
15	once	TRBJ1-2	TRBV7-9	TRBD1	CASSHRDSYLYGYTF	TGTGCCAGCAGCCACCGGGACAGCTATCTCTATGGCTACACCTTC
14	.	TRBJ1-2	TRBV4-1	.	CASSQVGTDEGYTF	TGCGCCAGCAGCCAAGTAGGTACGGACGAAGGCTACACCTTC
16	.	TRBJ2-3	TRBV9	.	CASSPAGGSTRGTQYF	TGTGCCAGCAGCCCCGCCGGTGGGTCCACTCGCGGCACGCAGTATTTT
16	few	TRBJ2-2	TRBV6-6	.	CASSHKGGAQSGELFF	TGTGCCAGCAGTCATAAGGGGGGGGCGCAGTCCGGGGAGCTGTTTTTT
16	.	TRBJ2-5	TRBV19	TRBD1	CASSIDLDRDGETQYF	TGTGCCAGTAGTATAGATCTAGACAGGGACGGAGAGACCCAGTACTTC
12	few	TRBJ1-2	TRBV9	TRBD1	CASSGTGPGYTF	TGTGCCAGCAGTGGGACAGGCCCCGGCTACACCTTC